This T cell receptor (beta chain) appears in the sequencing data of a study of cytomegalovirus exposure and HLA in healthy donors. Study conclusions and caveats: V- and J-gene trimming in TCR beta was tied to a missense DCLRE1C variant by an analysis performed later. The likely origin of a cluster of highly shared sequence variants was a sequencing artifact. TCR beta sequences reportedly predicted most subjects' HLA-A and HLA-B alleles accurately.

This clone is labeled medium-sized (0.01 to 0.1%). As yet, its antigen is unknown. The CDR3 covers 18 residues. PCR amplification relied on 60 Vbeta primers (plus 13 Jbeta primers). Profiled with immunoSEQ multiplex PCR; TCRdb holds only in-frame clones, not every one. The sample records about 150,000 clones, approximately 80% being singletons. The TCR comes from a woman aged 40-49 years in good health and CMV-seronegative. V is TRBV21-1 and J is TRBJ2-3; TRBD2 was called by the table and not checked on the DNA. TRBV21-1 is designated a pseudogene. The sequenced sample was PBMCs. The CDR3 spells CASSKSRLISGGTDTQYF. CDR3 bases: TGTGCCAGCAGCAAAAGCCGTCTCATTAGCGGAGGCACAGATACGCAGTATTTT.